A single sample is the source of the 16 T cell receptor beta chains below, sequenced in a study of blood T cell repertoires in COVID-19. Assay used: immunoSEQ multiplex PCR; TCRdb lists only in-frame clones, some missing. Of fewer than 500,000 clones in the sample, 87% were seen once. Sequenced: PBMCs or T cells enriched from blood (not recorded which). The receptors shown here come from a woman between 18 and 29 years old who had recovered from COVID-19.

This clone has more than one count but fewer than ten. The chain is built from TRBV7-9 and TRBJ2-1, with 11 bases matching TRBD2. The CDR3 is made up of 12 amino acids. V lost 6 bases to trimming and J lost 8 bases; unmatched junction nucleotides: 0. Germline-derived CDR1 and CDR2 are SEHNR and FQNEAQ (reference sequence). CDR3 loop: CASRLAGDEQFF. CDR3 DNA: TGTGCCAGCAGACTAGCGGGGGATGAGCAGTTCTTC.

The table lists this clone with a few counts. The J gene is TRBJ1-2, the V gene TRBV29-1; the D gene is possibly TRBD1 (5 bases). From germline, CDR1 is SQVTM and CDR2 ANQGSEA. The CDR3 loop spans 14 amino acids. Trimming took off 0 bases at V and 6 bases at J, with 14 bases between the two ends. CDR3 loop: CSVEDPRGFDGYTF. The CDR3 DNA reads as TGCAGCGTTGAAGACCCCCGGGGGTTTGATGGCTACACCTTC.

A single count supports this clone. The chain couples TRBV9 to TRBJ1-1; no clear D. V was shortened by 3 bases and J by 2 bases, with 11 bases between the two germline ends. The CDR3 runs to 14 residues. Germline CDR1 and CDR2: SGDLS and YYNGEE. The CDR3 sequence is CASSAYEGNTEAFF. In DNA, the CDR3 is TGTGCCAGCAGCGCATACGAGGGAAACACTGAAGCTTTCTTT.

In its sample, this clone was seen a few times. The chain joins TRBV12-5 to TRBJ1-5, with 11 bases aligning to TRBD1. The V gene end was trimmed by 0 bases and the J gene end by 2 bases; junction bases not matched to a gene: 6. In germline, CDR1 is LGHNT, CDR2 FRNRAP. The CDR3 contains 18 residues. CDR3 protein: CASGLVKDRGHGNQPQHF. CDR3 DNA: TGTGCTAGTGGTTTGGTAAAGGACAGGGGGCATGGCAATCAGCCCCAGCATTTT.

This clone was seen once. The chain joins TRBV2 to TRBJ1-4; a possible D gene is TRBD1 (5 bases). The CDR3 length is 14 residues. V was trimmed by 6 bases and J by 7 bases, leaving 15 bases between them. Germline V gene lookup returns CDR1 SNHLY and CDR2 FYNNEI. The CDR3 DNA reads TGTGCCAGCAGGGAGACAGTCAGTGGTGAAAAACTGTTTTTT. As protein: CASRETVSGEKLFF.

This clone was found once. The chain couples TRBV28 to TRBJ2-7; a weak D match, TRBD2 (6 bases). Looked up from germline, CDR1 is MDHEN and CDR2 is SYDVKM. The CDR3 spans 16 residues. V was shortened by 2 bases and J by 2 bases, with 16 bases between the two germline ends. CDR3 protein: CASSLGGRRVPYEQYF. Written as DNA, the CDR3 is TGTGCCAGCAGTTTAGGGGGTCGGAGGGTCCCCTACGAGCAGTACTTC.

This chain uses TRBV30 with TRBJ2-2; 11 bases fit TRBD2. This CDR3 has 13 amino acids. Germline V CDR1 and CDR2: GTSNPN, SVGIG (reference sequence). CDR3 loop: CAIIAGGPGELFF. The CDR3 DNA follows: TGTGCAATAATAGCGGGGGGGCCCGGGGAGCTGTTTTTT.

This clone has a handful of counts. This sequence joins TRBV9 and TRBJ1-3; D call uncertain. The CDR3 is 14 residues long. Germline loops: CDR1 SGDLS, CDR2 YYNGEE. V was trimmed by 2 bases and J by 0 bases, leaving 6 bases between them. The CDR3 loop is CASSVLNSGNTIYF. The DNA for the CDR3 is TGTGCCAGCAGCGTCCTTAACTCTGGAAACACCATATATTTT.

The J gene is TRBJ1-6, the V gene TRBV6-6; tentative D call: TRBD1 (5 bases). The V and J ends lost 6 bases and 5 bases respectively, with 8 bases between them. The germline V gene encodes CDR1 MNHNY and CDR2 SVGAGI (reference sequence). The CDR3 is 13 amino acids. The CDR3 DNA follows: TGTGCCAGCAGATCGGGGGATAATTCACCCCTCCACTTT. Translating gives CASRSGDNSPLHF.

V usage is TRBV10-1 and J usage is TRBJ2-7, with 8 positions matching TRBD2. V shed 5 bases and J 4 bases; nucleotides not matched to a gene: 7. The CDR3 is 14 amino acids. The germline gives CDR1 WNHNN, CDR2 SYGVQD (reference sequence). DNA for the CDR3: TGCGCCAGCAGTTTTAGCGGGGACGGATACGAGCAGTACTTC. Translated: CASSFSGDGYEQYF.

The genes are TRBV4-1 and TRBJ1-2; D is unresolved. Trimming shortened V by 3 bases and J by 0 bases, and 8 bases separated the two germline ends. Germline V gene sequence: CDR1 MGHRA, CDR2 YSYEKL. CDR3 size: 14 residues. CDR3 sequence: CASSHPGANYGYTF. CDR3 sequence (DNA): TGCGCCAGCAGCCACCCGGGAGCTAACTATGGCTACACCTTC.

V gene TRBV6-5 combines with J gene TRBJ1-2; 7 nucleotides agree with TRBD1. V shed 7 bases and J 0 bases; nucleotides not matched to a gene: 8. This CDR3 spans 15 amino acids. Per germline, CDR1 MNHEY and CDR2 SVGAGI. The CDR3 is CASTTRQGTNYGYTF. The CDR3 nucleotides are TGTGCCAGCACTACGCGACAGGGTACTAACTATGGCTACACCTTC.

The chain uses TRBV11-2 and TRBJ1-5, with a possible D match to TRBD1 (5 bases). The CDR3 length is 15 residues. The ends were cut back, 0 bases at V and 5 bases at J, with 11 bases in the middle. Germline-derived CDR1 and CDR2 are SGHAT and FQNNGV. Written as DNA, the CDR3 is TGTGCCAGCAGCTTAGATGGGGGGAAGGATCAGCCCCAGCATTTT. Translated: CASSLDGGKDQPQHF.

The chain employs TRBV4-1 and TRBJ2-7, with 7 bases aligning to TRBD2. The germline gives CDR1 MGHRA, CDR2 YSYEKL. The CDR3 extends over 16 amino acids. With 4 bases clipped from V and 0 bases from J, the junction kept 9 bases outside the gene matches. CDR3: CASSPLMGGSSYEQYF. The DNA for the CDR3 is TGCGCCAGCAGCCCCCTTATGGGGGGGAGCTCCTACGAGCAGTACTTC.

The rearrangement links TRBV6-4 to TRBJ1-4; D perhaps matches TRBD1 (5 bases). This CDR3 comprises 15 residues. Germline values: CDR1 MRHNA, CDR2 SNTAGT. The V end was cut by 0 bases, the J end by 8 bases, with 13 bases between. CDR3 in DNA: TGTGCCAGCAGTGACTCGTCGCAGGGCGACGAAAAACTGTTTTTT. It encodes CASSDSSQGDEKLFF.

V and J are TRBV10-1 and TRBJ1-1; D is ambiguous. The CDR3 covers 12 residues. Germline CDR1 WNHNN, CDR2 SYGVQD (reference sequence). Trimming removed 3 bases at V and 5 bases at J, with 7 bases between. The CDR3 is CASSEEGTEAFF. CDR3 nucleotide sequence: TGCGCCAGCAGTGAAGAGGGAACTGAAGCTTTCTTT.